These 15 T cell receptor beta chains originate from one sample sequenced in a study of graft-versus-host responses after intestinal transplantation. For these receptors, no antigen is known. The method was immunoSEQ multiplex PCR; TCRdb's version includes in-frame clones alone and lacks a portion of them. The sample consists of 90,000 to 100,000 clones, about 91% of them appearing once. The specimen was unstimulated CD8+ T cells sorted from spleen or lymph node cells, collected before intestinal transplant. The source of these receptors is a human donor who received an intestinal transplant.

The chain joins TRBV4-2 to TRBJ1-1; TRBD1 agrees at 9 bases. Trimming removed 6 bases from V and 4 bases from J; junction bases left unmatched: 6. CDR3 length: 14 amino acids. Germline CDR1 is LGHNA and CDR2 is YNFKEQ. This chain's CDR3 is CASRYGTGITEAFF. The DNA of the CDR3 is TGTGCCAGCAGATACGGGACAGGGATCACTGAAGCTTTCTTT.

The table lists this clone with a few counts. The rearrangement joins TRBV6-5 to TRBJ1-1, with D perhaps matching TRBD1 (6 bases). V lost 2 bases to trimming and J lost 1 base, with 8 bases between them. Per germline, CDR1 MNHEY and CDR2 SVGAGI. This CDR3 has 14 residues. The CDR3, as DNA: TGTGCCAGCAGTTACGGGGGCGGGAACACTGAAGCTTTCTTT. This encodes CASSYGGGNTEAFF.

This clone was counted once. The chain combines TRBV9 with TRBJ1-3; perhaps TRBD1 as D (6 bases). Germline loops: CDR1 SGDLS, CDR2 YYNGEE. The CDR3 consists of 14 residues. V shed 4 bases and J shed 4 bases, with 12 bases lying between them. The CDR3 DNA reads TGTGCCAGCAGCCCCCCCAGGGGAGGAAACACCATATATTTT. This encodes CASSPPRGGNTIYF.

To note about this clone: Other nucleotide sequences from this sample produce the same CDR3. This chain uses TRBV6-5 with TRBJ1-1, with unresolved D. Trimming took off 0 bases at V and 2 bases at J, with 7 bases between the two ends. Germline values: CDR1 MNHEY, CDR2 SVGAGI. This CDR3 is 14 amino acids long. Here the CDR3 DNA reads TGTGCCAGCAGTTACTCGGAGGGAAACACTGAAGCTTTCTTT. This gives the protein CASSYSEGNTEAFF.

The V call is TRBV7-9, the J call TRBJ1-2, with D perhaps matching TRBD1 (6 bases). This CDR3 has 17 amino acids. V gave up 6 bases and J gave up 4 bases, with 24 bases separating them. Germline CDR1 reads SEHNR; CDR2 reads FQNEAQ (reference sequence). The CDR3 sequence: CASRNAGAVAGGYGYTF. Written as DNA, the CDR3 is TGTGCCAGCAGGAATGCGGGGGCAGTGGCCGGGGGCTATGGCTACACCTTC.

The chain employs TRBV7-6 and TRBJ2-2; D unresolved. The CDR3 is 13 amino acids. V was trimmed by 2 bases and J by 6 bases, leaving 7 bases between them. Germline loops: CDR1 SGHVS, CDR2 FNYEAQ. The DNA of the CDR3 is TGTGCCAGCAGCTTATCCCCATCCGGGGAGCTGTTTTTT. It yields the protein CASSLSPSGELFF.

The rearrangement joins TRBV6-1 to TRBJ1-1; D unclear. The CDR3 has 12 amino acids. Germline-derived CDR1 and CDR2 are MNHNS and SASEGT. Trimming pared 11 bases from V and 5 bases from J, leaving 15 bases between. The chain's CDR3 is CALGYVVTEAFF. The CDR3 DNA sequence: TGTGCCCTCGGTTATGTGGTGACTGAAGCTTTCTTT.

This rearrangement joins TRBV7-9 to TRBJ2-5; 8 positions agree with TRBD1. Germline V gene lookup returns CDR1 SEHNR and CDR2 FQNEAQ (reference sequence). The CDR3 extends over 16 amino acids. The trim removed 4 bases at V and 2 bases at J, leaving 9 bases unmatched. CDR3 residues: CASSSGGRNGQETQYF. CDR3 coding DNA: TGTGCCAGCAGCTCAGGGGGCCGTAACGGGCAAGAGACCCAGTACTTC.

J is TRBJ2-7 and V is TRBV27, with TRBD1 matching over 8 bases. Germline V gene data show CDR1 as MNHEY and CDR2 as SMNVEV (reference sequence). V lost 10 bases, J lost 3 bases, and 32 bases stayed unmatched. The CDR3 loop spans 21 amino acids. The CDR3 is CATTSPGFLGQATNHSYEQYF. The CDR3 nucleotides are TGTGCCACCACAAGCCCAGGATTCCTGGGACAGGCGACGAACCACAGCTACGAGCAGTACTTC.

V is TRBV4-1 and J is TRBJ2-7; 7 nucleotides agree with TRBD1. Germline loops: CDR1 MGHRA, CDR2 YSYEKL. Trimming at V came to 0 bases and at J to 1 base, leaving 3 bases not matched to a gene. The CDR3 spans 15 residues. CDR3 in DNA: TGCGCCAGCAGCCAAGACAGGGGGTCTTCCTACGAGCAGTACTTC. It codes for CASSQDRGSSYEQYF.

The chain uses TRBV7-2 and TRBJ1-4, with D hard to call. The CDR3 has 13 amino acids. With 5 bases removed from V and 8 bases from J, the gap between germline ends came to 12 bases. The germline gives CDR1 SGHTA, CDR2 FQGNSA. The CDR3 reads CASSPRAGEKLFF. The CDR3 coding sequence is TGTGCCAGCAGCCCCCGGGCGGGGGAAAAACTGTTTTTT.

This chain links TRBV15 with TRBJ1-4; 8 bases line up with TRBD1. V lost 3 bases, J lost 3 bases, and 6 bases stayed unmatched. Germline V gene data show CDR1 as LNHNV and CDR2 as YYDKDF (reference sequence). CDR3 length: 16 residues. This CDR3 is CATSRDREGANEKLFF. The DNA of the CDR3 is TGTGCCACCAGCAGGGACAGGGAGGGAGCTAATGAAAAACTGTTTTTT. The entire variable domain, with the rest obtained from reference TRBV15 and TRBJ1-4, is as follows: DAMVIQNPRYQVTQFGKPVTLSCSQTLNHNVMYWYQQKSSQAPKLLFHYYDKDFNNEADTPDNFQSRRPNTSFCFLDIRSPGLGDTAMYLCATSRDREGANEKLFFGSGTQLSVL.

This clone was seen only once. The rearrangement uses TRBV19 and TRBJ2-3; possibly TRBD2 for D (6 bases). Trimming removed 5 bases at V and 5 bases at J, with 17 bases between. Germline CDR1 LNHDA, CDR2 SQIVND (reference sequence). CDR3 length: 15 amino acids. CDR3 sequence reads: CASSPSTSFLDTQYF. The CDR3 nucleotides read TGTGCCAGTAGTCCTTCGACTAGTTTTCTAGATACGCAGTATTTT. The full variable domain, completed using reference TRBV19 and TRBJ2-3, is DGGITQSPKYLFRKEGQNVTLSCEQNLNHDAMYWYRQDPGQGLRLIYYSQIVNDFQKGDIAEGYSVSREKKESFPLTVTSAQKNPTAFYLCASSPSTSFLDTQYFGPGTRLTVL.

The chain is built from TRBV19 and TRBJ1-4; D might be TRBD1 (5 bases). This CDR3 region has 19 residues. CDR1 is LNHDA and CDR2 is SQIVND in the germline V gene (reference sequence). V lost 0 bases and J lost 3, with 20 bases in between. Here the CDR3 DNA reads TGTGCCAGTAGTATAGATCTATGGGGCCCCAGGGCCGCTAATGAAAAACTGTTTTTT. It encodes CASSIDLWGPRAANEKLFF.

The chain links TRBV13 to TRBJ2-5, with D perhaps TRBD1 (6 bases). CDR3 size: 16 residues. The V gene's germline CDR1 is PRHDT and CDR2 FYEKMQ (reference sequence). V was trimmed by 1 base and J by 1 base, leaving 13 bases between them. The chain's CDR3 is CASSLAATGIQETQYF. The CDR3 bases are TGTGCCAGCAGCTTAGCGGCCACAGGGATCCAAGAGACCCAGTACTTC.